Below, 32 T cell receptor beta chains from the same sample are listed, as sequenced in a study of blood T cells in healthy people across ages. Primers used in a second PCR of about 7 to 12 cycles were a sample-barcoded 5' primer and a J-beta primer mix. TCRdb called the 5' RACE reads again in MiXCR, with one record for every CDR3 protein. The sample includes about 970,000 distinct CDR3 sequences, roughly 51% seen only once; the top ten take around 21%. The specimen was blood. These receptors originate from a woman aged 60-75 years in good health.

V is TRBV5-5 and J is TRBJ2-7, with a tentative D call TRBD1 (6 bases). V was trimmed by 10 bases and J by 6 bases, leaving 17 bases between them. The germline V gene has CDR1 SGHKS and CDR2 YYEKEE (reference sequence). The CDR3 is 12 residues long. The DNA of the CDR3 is TGTGCCTCCGGTCGGGTAGGGGGCGAGCAGTACTTC. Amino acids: CASGRVGGEQYF. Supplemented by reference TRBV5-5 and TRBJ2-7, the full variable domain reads DAGVTQSPTHLIKTRGQQVTLRCSPISGHKSVSWYQQVLGQGPQFIFQYYEKEERGRGNFPDRFSARQFPNYSSELNVNALLLGDSALYLCASGRVGGEQYFGPGTRLTVT.

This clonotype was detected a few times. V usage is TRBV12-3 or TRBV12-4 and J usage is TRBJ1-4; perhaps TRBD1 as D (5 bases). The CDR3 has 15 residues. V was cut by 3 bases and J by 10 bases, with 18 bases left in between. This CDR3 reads CASSFGAPKLGKLFF. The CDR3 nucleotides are TGTGCCAGCAGTTTCGGGGCCCCGAAGCTTGGAAAACTGTTTTTT.

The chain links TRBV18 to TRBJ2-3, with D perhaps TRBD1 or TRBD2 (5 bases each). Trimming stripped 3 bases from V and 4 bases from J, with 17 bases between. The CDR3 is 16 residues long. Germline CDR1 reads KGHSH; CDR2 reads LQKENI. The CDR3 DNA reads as TGTGCCAGCTCACCGGGACGTTCACGTTCTGCAGATACGCAGTATTTT. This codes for CASSPGRSRSADTQYF.

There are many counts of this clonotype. CDR3 DNA sequence: TGTGCCAGCAGCTCCGGGACAAATAATGAGCAGTTCTTC. Residues: CASSSGTNNEQFF. The V and J genes are TRBV12-3 or TRBV12-4 and TRBJ2-1; tentative D call: TRBD1 (6 bases). The CDR3 runs to 13 residues. V was clipped by 6 bases and J by 7 bases, with 13 bases between them.

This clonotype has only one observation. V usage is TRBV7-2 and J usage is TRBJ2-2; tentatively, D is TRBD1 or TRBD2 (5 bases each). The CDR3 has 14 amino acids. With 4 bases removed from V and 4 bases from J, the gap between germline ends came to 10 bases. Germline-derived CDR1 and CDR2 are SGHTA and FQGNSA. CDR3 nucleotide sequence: TGTGCCAGCAGCTCGGGACCAATCACCGGGGAGCTGTTTTTT. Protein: CASSSGPITGELFF.

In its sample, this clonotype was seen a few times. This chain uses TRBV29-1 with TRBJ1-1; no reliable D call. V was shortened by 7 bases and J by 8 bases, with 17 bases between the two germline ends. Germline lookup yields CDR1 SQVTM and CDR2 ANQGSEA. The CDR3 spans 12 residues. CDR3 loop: CSAQTSSMEAFF. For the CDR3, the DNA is TGCAGCGCGCAGACCAGCTCTATGGAAGCTTTCTTT.

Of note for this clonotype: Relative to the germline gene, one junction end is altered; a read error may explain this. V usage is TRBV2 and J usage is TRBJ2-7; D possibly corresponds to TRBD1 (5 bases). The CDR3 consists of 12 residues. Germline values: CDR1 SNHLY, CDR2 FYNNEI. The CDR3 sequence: CASREDSYEQYF. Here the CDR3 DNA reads TGTGCCAGCAGGGAAGACAGCTACGAGCAGTACTTC.

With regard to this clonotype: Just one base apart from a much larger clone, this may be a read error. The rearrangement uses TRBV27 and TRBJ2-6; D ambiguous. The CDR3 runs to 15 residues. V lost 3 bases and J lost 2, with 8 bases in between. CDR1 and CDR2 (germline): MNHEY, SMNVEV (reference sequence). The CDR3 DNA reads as TGTGCCAGCAGTTTGTGGGGAACTGGGGCCAACGTCCTGACTTTC. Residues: CASSLWGTGANVLTF.

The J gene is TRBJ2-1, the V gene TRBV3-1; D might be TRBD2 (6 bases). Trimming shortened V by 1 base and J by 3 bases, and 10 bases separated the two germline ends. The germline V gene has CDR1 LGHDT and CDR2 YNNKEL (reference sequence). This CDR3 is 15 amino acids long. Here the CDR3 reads CASSQALRDYNEQFF. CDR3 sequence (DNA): TGTGCCAGCAGCCAAGCCCTGCGGGACTACAATGAGCAGTTCTTC.

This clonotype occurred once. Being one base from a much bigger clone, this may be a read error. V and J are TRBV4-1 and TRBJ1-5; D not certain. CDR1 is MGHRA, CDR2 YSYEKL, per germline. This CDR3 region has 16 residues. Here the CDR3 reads CASNQVGEGSNQPQHF. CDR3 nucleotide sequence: TGCGCCAGCAACCAAGTTGGGGAGGGCAGCAATCAGCCCCAGCATTTT.

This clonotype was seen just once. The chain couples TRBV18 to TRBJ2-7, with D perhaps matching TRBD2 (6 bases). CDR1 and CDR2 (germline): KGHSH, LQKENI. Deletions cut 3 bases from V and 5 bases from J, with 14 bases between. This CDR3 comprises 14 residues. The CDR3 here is CASSPVRGGHEQYF. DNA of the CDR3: TGTGCCAGCTCACCCGTTCGGGGAGGTCACGAGCAGTACTTC.

CDR3 nucleotides: TGTGCCAGCAGCCAAGTTTTTGGACCCGGCTACGAGCAGTACTTC. This encodes CASSQVFGPGYEQYF. The gene calls are TRBV4-2 and TRBJ2-7; no clear D gene. Trimming removed 1 base from V and 3 bases from J, with 13 bases in between. This CDR3 comprises 15 residues. Germline V gene sequence: CDR1 LGHNA, CDR2 YNFKEQ.

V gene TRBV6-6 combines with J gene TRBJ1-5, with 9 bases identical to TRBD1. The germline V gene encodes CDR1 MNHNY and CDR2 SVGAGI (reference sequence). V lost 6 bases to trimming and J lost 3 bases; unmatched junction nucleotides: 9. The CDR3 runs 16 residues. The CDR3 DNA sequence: TGTGCCAGCAGAGATGGGACAGGGAGGAACAATCAGCCCCAGCATTTT. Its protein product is CASRDGTGRNNQPQHF.

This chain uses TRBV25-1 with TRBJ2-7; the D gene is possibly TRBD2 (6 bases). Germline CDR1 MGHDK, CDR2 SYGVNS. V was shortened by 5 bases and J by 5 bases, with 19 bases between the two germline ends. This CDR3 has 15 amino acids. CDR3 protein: CASSPLGRGGDEQYF. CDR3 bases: TGTGCCAGCAGTCCCCTGGGTAGGGGAGGAGACGAGCAGTACTTC.

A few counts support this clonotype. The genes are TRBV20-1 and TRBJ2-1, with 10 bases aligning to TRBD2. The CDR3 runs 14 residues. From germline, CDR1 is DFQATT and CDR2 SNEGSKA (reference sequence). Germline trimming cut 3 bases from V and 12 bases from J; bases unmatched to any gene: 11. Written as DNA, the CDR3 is TGCAGTGCTAGTCCTAGCGGGAGAAGTAGTTCGCAGTTCTTC. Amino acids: CSASPSGRSSSQFF.

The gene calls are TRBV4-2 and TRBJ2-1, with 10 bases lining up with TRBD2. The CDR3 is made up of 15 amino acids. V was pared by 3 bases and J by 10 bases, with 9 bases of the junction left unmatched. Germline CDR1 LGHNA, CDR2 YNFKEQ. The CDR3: CASSHPLAGGNEQFF. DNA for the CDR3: TGTGCCAGCAGCCACCCGTTAGCGGGAGGTAACGAGCAGTTCTTC.

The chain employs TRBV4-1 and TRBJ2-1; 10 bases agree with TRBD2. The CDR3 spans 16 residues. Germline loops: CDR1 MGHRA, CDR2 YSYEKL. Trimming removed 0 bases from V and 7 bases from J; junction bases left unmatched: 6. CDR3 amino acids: CASSQEQREGRNEQFF. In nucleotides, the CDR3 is TGCGCCAGCAGCCAAGAGCAGCGGGAGGGCCGGAATGAGCAGTTCTTC.

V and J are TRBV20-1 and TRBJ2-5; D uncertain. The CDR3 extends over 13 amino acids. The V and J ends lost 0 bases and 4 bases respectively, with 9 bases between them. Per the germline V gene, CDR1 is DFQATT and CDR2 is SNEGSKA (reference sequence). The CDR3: CSARDLFVETQYF. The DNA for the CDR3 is TGCAGTGCTAGAGATCTATTCGTAGAGACCCAGTACTTC.

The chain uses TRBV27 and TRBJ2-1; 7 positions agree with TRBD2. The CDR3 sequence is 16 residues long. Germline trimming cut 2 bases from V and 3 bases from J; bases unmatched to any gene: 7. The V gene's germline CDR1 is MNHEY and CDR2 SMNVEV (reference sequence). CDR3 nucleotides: TGTGCCAGCAGTTTAACGACTAGCCGGATCTACAATGAGCAGTTCTTC. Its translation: CASSLTTSRIYNEQFF.

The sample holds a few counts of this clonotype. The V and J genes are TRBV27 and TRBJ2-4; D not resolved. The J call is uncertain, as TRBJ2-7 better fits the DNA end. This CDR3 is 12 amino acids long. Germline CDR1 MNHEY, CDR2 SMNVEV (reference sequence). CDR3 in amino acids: CASYNSAHEQYF. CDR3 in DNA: TGTGCCAGCTATAATAGTGCCCACGAGCAGTACTTC.

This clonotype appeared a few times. The CDR3 region is CSARAGAANYGYTF. The CDR3 DNA follows: TGCAGTGCTAGAGCCGGGGCAGCTAACTATGGCTACACCTTC. The chain links TRBV20-1 to TRBJ1-2, with D possibly being TRBD1 (5 bases). Trimming pared 1 base from V and 0 bases from J, leaving 9 bases between. The CDR3 covers 14 residues. Germline CDR1 DFQATT, CDR2 SNEGSKA (reference sequence).

The CDR3 spells CSAPMTASYANYGYTF. CDR3 DNA: TGCAGTGCACCTATGACAGCCTCGTACGCTAACTATGGCTACACCTTC. This rearrangement joins TRBV20-1 to TRBJ1-2, with D possibly matching TRBD1 (5 bases). V lost 6 bases and J lost 0, with 20 bases in between. The CDR3 is 16 residues long. Germline V lookup: CDR1 DFQATT, CDR2 SNEGSKA (reference sequence).

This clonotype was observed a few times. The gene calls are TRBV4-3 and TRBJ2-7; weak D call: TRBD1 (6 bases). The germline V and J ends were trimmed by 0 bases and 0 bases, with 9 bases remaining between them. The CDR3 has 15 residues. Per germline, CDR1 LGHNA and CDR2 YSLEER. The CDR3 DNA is TGCGCCAGCAGCCAAGATGGGACACTCTCCTACGAGCAGTACTTC. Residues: CASSQDGTLSYEQYF.

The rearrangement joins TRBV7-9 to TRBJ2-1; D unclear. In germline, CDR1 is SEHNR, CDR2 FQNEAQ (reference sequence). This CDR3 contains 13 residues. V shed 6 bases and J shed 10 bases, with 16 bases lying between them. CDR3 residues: CASSHPLGGEQFF. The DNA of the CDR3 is TGTGCCAGCAGTCACCCGTTGGGCGGAGAGCAGTTCTTC.

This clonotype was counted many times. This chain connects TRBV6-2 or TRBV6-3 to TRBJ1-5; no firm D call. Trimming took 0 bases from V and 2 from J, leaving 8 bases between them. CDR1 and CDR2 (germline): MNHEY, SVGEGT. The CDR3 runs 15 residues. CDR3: CASSYSTAGNQPQHF. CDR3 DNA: TGTGCCAGCAGTTACTCGACGGCTGGCAATCAGCCCCAGCATTTT.

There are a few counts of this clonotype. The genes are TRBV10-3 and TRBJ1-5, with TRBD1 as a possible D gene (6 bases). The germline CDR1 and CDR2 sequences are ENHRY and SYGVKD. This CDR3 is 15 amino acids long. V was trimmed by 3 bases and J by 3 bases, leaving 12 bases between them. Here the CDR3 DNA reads TGTGCCATCAGTGACGGGGGCCTCCCCAATCAGCCCCAGCATTTT. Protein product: CAISDGGLPNQPQHF.

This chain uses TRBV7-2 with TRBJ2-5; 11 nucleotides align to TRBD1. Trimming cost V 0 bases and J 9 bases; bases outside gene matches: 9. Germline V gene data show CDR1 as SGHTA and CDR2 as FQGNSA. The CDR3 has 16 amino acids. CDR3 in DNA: TGTGCCAGCAGCTTAGCTGTTGGACAGGGGGCGGCGCCCCAGTACTTC. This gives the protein CASSLAVGQGAAPQYF.

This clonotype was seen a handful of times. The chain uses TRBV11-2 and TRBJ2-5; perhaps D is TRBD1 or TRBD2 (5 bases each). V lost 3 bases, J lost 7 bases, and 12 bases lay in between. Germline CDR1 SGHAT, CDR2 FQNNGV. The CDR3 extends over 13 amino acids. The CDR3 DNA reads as TGTGCCAGCAGCTTTGACCTTGGGGGGACCCAGTACTTC. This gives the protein CASSFDLGGTQYF.

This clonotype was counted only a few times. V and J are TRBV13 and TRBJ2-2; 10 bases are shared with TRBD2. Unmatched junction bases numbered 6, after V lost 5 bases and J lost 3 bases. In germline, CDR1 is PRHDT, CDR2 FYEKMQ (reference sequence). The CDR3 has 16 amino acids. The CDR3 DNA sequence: TGTGCCAGCAGCCCTACTAGCGGGACGGACACCGGGGAGCTGTTTTTT. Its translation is CASSPTSGTDTGELFF.

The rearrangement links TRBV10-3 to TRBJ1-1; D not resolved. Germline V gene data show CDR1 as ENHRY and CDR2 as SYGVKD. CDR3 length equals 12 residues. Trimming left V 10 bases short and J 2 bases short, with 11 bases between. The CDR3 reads CATRDTNTEAFF. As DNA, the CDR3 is TGTGCCACGCGGGATACTAACACTGAAGCTTTCTTT.

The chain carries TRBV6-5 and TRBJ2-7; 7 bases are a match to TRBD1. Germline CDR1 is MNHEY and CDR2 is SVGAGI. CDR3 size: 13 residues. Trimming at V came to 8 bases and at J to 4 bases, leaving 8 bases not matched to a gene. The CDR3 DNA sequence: TGTGCCAGCCGTCCGGGACAGCTATACGAGCAGTACTTC. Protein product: CASRPGQLYEQYF.

The CDR3 loop reads CAISEPHRLVDEQFF. For the CDR3, the DNA is TGTGCCATCAGTGAGCCCCACCGACTAGTAGATGAGCAGTTCTTC. The V gene is TRBV10-3, the J gene TRBJ2-1; D is perhaps TRBD2 (6 bases). This CDR3 comprises 15 residues. V was cut by 2 bases and J by 8 bases, with 16 bases left in between. Germline loops: CDR1 ENHRY, CDR2 SYGVKD.